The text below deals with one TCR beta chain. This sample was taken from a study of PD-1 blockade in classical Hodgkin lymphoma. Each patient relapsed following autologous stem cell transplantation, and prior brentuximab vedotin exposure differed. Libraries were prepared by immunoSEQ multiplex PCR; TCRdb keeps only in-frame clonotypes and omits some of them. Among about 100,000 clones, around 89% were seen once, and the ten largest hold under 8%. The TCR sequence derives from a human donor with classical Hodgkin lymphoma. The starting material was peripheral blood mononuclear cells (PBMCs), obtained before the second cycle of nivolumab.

The CDR3 coding sequence is TGTGCCAGCAGCTTATATGGGGACTCTGGAAACACCATATATTTT. Protein: CASSLYGDSGNTIYF. This chain uses TRBV11-2 with TRBJ1-3, with D hard to call. This CDR3 has 15 amino acids. Germline lookup yields CDR1 SGHAT and CDR2 FQNNGV. Trimming removed 2 bases at V and 0 bases at J, with 8 bases between.